Included here is one T cell receptor (beta chain) sequence, with context. The CDR3 runs to 11 residues. Trimming stripped 5 bases from V and 9 bases from J, with 10 bases between. Germline assignment: CDR1 SGHNT and CDR2 YENEEA. The sample belongs to a study of graft-versus-host responses after intestinal transplantation. TCRdb's table, derived via immunoSEQ multiplex PCR, lists solely in-frame clones and lacks some. Among under 30,000 clones listed, over 90% were seen once. This TCR derives from a human patient who received an intestinal transplant, so some T cells may come from the graft donor. This specimen was PBMCs, taken 18 days after transplant. The chain has TRBV11-3 and TRBJ1-1; no clear D gene. The CDR3 DNA sequence: TGTGCCAGCAGCCCCGGGGTCCAAGCTTTCTTT. Its translation: CASSPGVQAFF.